This entry lists 17 T cell receptor beta chains sequenced from one sample in a study of T-cell memory formation after mild COVID-19 (dated by TCRdb to the early 2020s). Libraries were constructed by 5' RACE. The sequencer was an Illumina NovaSeq 6000. The public reads were quality trimmed at Q25 with fastp and then assembled into clones with MiXCR by TCRdb, keeping productive beta chains. Rows matching on CDR3 protein sequence are summarized as one entry with the most common DNA and genes. This sample lists 350,000 to 500,000 distinct CDR3 sequences; 20% to 25% were detected once. The ten largest clones add up to about an eighth of the sample. The sequenced sample was PBMCs or a T cell subset sorted from them (not recorded which). Every receptor here comes from an adult woman who had mild COVID-19 (a few samples of this study predate the infection). The sample titles of this study are shuffled in the database, so cell type and time point are left out; the donor was told from shared clones.

The chain carries TRBV5-1 and TRBJ1-1; D not resolved. The CDR3 has 14 amino acids. V lost 0 bases and J 3 bases, leaving 9 bases between the germline ends. The germline V gene has CDR1 SGHRS and CDR2 YFSETQ. Here the CDR3 DNA reads TGCGCCAGCAGCTTGGACGCGGTTTACACTGAAGCTTTCTTT. This gives the protein CASSLDAVYTEAFF.

CDR3 sequence reads: CASSYSTSGSQVEQYF. The CDR3 nucleotides are TGTGCCAGCAGTTACTCGACGAGCGGATCCCAGGTCGAGCAGTACTTC. The chain is built from TRBV6-5 and TRBJ2-7; possibly TRBD2 for D (5 bases). Per germline, CDR1 MNHEY and CDR2 SVGAGI. The V and J ends lost 0 bases and 6 bases respectively, with 18 bases between them. This CDR3 contains 16 residues.

A few counts support this clonotype. The chain uses TRBV9 and TRBJ2-3, with TRBD1 as a possible D gene (6 bases). Trimming took 0 bases from V and 0 from J, leaving 8 bases between them. CDR3 size: 15 residues. CDR1 is SGDLS, CDR2 YYNGEE, per germline. CDR3 sequence (DNA): TGTGCCAGCAGCGTAGACAGGGAGAGCACAGATACGCAGTATTTT. Protein: CASSVDRESTDTQYF.

The chain has TRBV24-1 and TRBJ2-2; D perhaps matches TRBD1 (6 bases). The CDR3 covers 18 residues. Germline lookup yields CDR1 KGHDR and CDR2 SFDVKD. Trimming removed 6 bases at V and 3 bases at J, with 22 bases between. The CDR3 sequence: CATSKGQRLSEDTGELFF. For the CDR3, the DNA is TGTGCCACCAGTAAAGGACAGCGCCTTTCTGAGGACACCGGGGAGCTGTTTTTT.

This clonotype appeared a few times. Here the CDR3 DNA reads TGTGCCAGCACCTCCGGGACGGCGGGTGAAAAACTGTTTTTT. Protein product: CASTSGTAGEKLFF. V usage is TRBV27 and J usage is TRBJ1-4; tentative D call: TRBD1 (5 bases). The CDR3 extends over 14 amino acids. V lost 7 bases and J lost 7, with 16 bases in between. Per germline, CDR1 MNHEY and CDR2 SMNVEV (reference sequence). The full variable domain, its missing parts supplied by reference TRBV27 and TRBJ1-4, is EAQVTQNPRYLITVTGKKLTVTCSQNMNHEYMSWYRQDPGLGLRQIYYSMNVEVTDKGDVPEGYKVSRKEKRNFPLILESPSPNQTSLYFCASTSGTAGEKLFFGSGTQLSVL.

This clonotype occurred a few times. The rearrangement joins TRBV18 to TRBJ2-1, with 7 positions matching TRBD1. V shed 6 bases, J shed 5 bases, and the junction held 4 bases outside the gene matches. Germline V lookup: CDR1 KGHSH, CDR2 LQKENI. The CDR3 is 13 amino acids. The CDR3 DNA reads as TGTGCCAGCTCCCCGGGACAGAACAATGAGCAGTTCTTC. Its translation: CASSPGQNNEQFF.

This clonotype was detected only a few times. J is TRBJ2-7 and V is TRBV7-9, with 8 bases aligning to TRBD1. V lost 2 bases to trimming and J lost 12 bases; unmatched junction nucleotides: 9. CDR1 and CDR2 from the germline V gene are SEHNR and FQNEAQ (reference sequence). The CDR3 is 13 residues long. CDR3 protein: CASSLPTGGKMYF. CDR3 DNA: TGTGCCAGCAGCTTACCAACAGGGGGAAAAATGTACTTC.

The gene calls are TRBV24-1 and TRBJ2-1; TRBD1 is a possible D gene (5 bases). The CDR3 loop spans 15 amino acids. The ends were cut back, 7 bases at V and 5 bases at J, with 17 bases in the middle. The V gene's germline CDR1 is KGHDR and CDR2 SFDVKD. The CDR3 sequence: CATRPNRILDNEQFF. The CDR3 nucleotides read TGTGCCACCAGACCCAACAGGATCCTCGACAATGAGCAGTTCTTC.

The rearrangement links TRBV6-1 to TRBJ1-1; D is perhaps TRBD1 (5 bases). Germline assignment: CDR1 MNHNS and CDR2 SASEGT. The CDR3 has 15 amino acids. Trimming took off 6 bases at V and 1 base at J, with 15 bases between the two ends. CDR3 sequence: CASSVYRGGNTEAFF. The CDR3 DNA sequence: TGTGCCAGCAGCGTTTACCGGGGGGGGAACACTGAAGCTTTCTTT.

This chain links TRBV4-3 with TRBJ2-1; 7 bases line up with TRBD2. Germline-derived CDR1 and CDR2 are LGHNA and YSLEER. The CDR3 length is 18 residues. J lost 7 bases, V lost 1 base, and 16 bases had no gene match. The CDR3 here is CASSQVGGGSVLGNEQFF. For the CDR3, the DNA is TGCGCCAGCAGCCAAGTGGGTGGCGGGAGCGTGCTCGGTAATGAGCAGTTCTTC.

The chain carries TRBV6-5 and TRBJ2-1; 11 positions agree with TRBD2. This CDR3 spans 16 amino acids. V shed 6 bases, J shed 9 bases, and the junction held 13 bases outside the gene matches. Germline CDR1 is MNHEY and CDR2 is SVGAGI. The CDR3 DNA is TGTGCCAGCAGCCGCATAGCGGGGGGGAGGAGGAGTGAGCAGTTCTTC. Its protein product is CASSRIAGGRRSEQFF.

The rearrangement joins TRBV2 to TRBJ1-5; the D gene is possibly TRBD1 (5 bases). V was trimmed by 4 bases and J by 4 bases, leaving 11 bases between them. CDR1 is SNHLY, CDR2 FYNNEI, per germline. The CDR3 has 14 amino acids. This CDR3 is CASSGSGPNQPQHF. CDR3 DNA: TGTGCCAGCAGTGGGTCGGGACCTAATCAGCCCCAGCATTTT.

The rearrangement links TRBV6-6 to TRBJ2-3, with TRBD2 matching 8 bases. After removal of 0 bases from V and 4 bases from J, the junction contained 12 bases not matched to a gene. Germline V CDR1 and CDR2: MNHNY, SVGAGI (reference sequence). This CDR3 has 18 residues. The CDR3 DNA reads as TGTGCCAGCAGTTACTCGTTAGAAAAGCGGGAGATTGCAGATACGCAGTATTTT. This codes for CASSYSLEKREIADTQYF.

This clonotype has a handful of counts. The chain employs TRBV20-1 and TRBJ1-2; 9 positions agree with TRBD1. The CDR3 is 13 amino acids. Trimming took 4 bases from V and 2 from J; bases not matched to a gene: 2. Germline assignment: CDR1 DFQATT and CDR2 SNEGSKA (reference sequence). CDR3 region: CSAKGQGNYGYTF. CDR3 nucleotide sequence: TGCAGTGCTAAGGGACAGGGAAACTATGGCTACACCTTC.

This clonotype was counted a few times. The J gene is TRBJ2-5, the V gene TRBV6-2 or TRBV6-3; the match to TRBD2 covers 15 bases. V was clipped by 7 bases and J by 4 bases; unmatched bases: 4. Germline loops: CDR1 MNHEY, CDR2 SVGEGT. This CDR3 is built from 15 residues. In DNA form, the CDR3 reads TGTGCCAGCACTTCGGGACTAGCGGGAGGAGAGACCCAGTACTTC. Amino acids: CASTSGLAGGETQYF.

The V gene is TRBV9, the J gene TRBJ2-3; possibly TRBD1 for D (5 bases). The length of the CDR3 is 15 residues. Germline V gives CDR1 SGDLS, CDR2 YYNGEE. V lost 1 base and J 1 base, leaving 10 bases between the germline ends. The CDR3 spells CASSVLDIGTDTQYF. CDR3 DNA: TGTGCCAGCAGCGTATTGGACATTGGCACAGATACGCAGTATTTT.

This clonotype occurred a few times. The chain is built from TRBV7-2 and TRBJ1-5, with 11 bases that match TRBD1. The CDR3 is made up of 14 amino acids. From germline, CDR1 is SGHTA and CDR2 FQGNSA. V trimming: 6 bases; J trimming: 9 bases; junction bases outside the gene matches: 7. CDR3 loop: CASSGQGAGTPQHF. The CDR3 nucleotides are TGTGCCAGCAGTGGACAGGGGGCTGGAACGCCCCAGCATTTT.